These 28 T cell receptor beta chains originate from one sample sequenced in a study of technical replicates of blood from a handful of donors. The method was immunoSEQ multiplex PCR; TCRdb's version includes in-frame clones alone and lacks a portion of them. The data show 9,500 to 15,000 clones, just under 95% seen once. Material: PBMCs. All receptors come from a human donor in good health.

The chain recombines TRBV7-9 with TRBJ2-5; no clear D gene. CDR1 is SEHNR, CDR2 FQNEAQ, per germline (reference sequence). Trimming left V 4 bases short and J 4 bases short, with 13 bases between. This CDR3 region has 14 residues. CDR3 in amino acids: CASSSPGLSETQYF. The CDR3 nucleotides are TGTGCCAGCAGCTCCCCCGGGTTGTCAGAGACCCAGTACTTC. Looking up the rest from reference TRBV7-9 and TRBJ2-5 gives the full variable domain: DTGVSQNPRHKITKRGQNVTFRCDPISEHNRLYWYRQTLGQGPEFLTYFQNEAQLEKSRLLSDRFSAERPKGSFSTLEIQRTEQGDSAMYLCASSSPGLSETQYFGPGTRLLVL.

V and J are TRBV6-5 and TRBJ1-2, with D uncertain. Germline V gene data show CDR1 as MNHEY and CDR2 as SVGAGI. The CDR3 contains 14 residues. The germline V and J ends were trimmed by 0 bases and 0 bases, with 5 bases remaining between them. The CDR3 is CASSYSSSNYGYTF. CDR3 nucleotides: TGTGCCAGCAGTTACTCGTCCTCTAACTATGGCTACACCTTC.

The chain links TRBV6-1 to TRBJ2-7; TRBD2 is a possible D gene (5 bases). CDR3 size: 13 residues. Trimming cost V 6 bases and J 3 bases, with 12 bases left between them. Germline-derived CDR1 and CDR2 are MNHNS and SASEGT. CDR3 coding DNA: TGTGCCAGCAGAGGCGGGTTCCTCTACGAGCAGTACTTC. This codes for CASRGGFLYEQYF.

This clone was found a few times. The CDR3 DNA reads as TGTGCCAGCAGCCAACAGGGACCCTACGAGCAGTACTTC. It specifies CASSQQGPYEQYF. The chain combines TRBV2 with TRBJ2-7; possibly TRBD1 for D (6 bases). V was pared by 6 bases and J by 2 bases, with 11 bases between. Germline V gene data show CDR1 as SNHLY and CDR2 as FYNNEI. The CDR3 totals 13 residues.

The rearrangement uses TRBV5-1 and TRBJ1-2, with D tentatively TRBD1 (6 bases). This CDR3 is 14 amino acids long. Trimming pared 3 bases from V and 1 base from J, leaving 10 bases between. Germline V gives CDR1 SGHRS, CDR2 YFSETQ. The CDR3: CASSSMGHNYGYTF. The CDR3, as DNA: TGCGCCAGCAGCTCGATGGGACATAACTATGGCTACACCTTC. Full variable domain (remainder filled in from reference TRBV5-1 and TRBJ1-2): KAGVTQTPRYLIKTRGQQVTLSCSPISGHRSVSWYQQTPGQGLQFLFEYFSETQRNKGNFPGRFSGRQFSNSRSEMNVSTLELGDSALYLCASSSMGHNYGYTFGSGTRLTVV.

J is TRBJ2-3 and V is TRBV10-3; D is possibly TRBD1 (6 bases). Deletions cut 2 bases from V and 5 bases from J, with 23 bases between. CDR3 length: 18 amino acids. Looked up from germline, CDR1 is ENHRY and CDR2 is SYGVKD. This CDR3 is CAISEARVGHFWGDTQYF. In DNA, the CDR3 is TGTGCCATCAGTGAGGCCCGGGTGGGACATTTTTGGGGAGATACGCAGTATTTT.

This chain connects TRBV7-9 to TRBJ2-5; D unclear. The CDR3 loop spans 15 amino acids. V was shortened by 5 bases and J by 0 bases, with 13 bases between the two germline ends. Germline CDR1 SEHNR, CDR2 FQNEAQ (reference sequence). In nucleotides, the CDR3 is TGTGCCAGCAGCCCCCCCAACGGGTACCAAGAGACCCAGTACTTC. Translation: CASSPPNGYQETQYF.

The chain uses TRBV7-9 and TRBJ1-3, with 8 bases aligning to TRBD1. Per germline, CDR1 SEHNR and CDR2 FQNEAQ (reference sequence). V lost 5 bases to trimming and J lost 2 bases; unmatched junction nucleotides: 5. CDR3 length: 15 amino acids. The CDR3 sequence: CASSHPDRAGNTIYF. DNA for the CDR3: TGTGCCAGCAGCCACCCGGACAGGGCTGGAAACACCATATATTTT.

The chain couples TRBV27 to TRBJ1-4; no reliable D call. V was shortened by 3 bases and J by 8 bases, with 13 bases between the two germline ends. Germline assignment: CDR1 MNHEY and CDR2 SMNVEV (reference sequence). The length of the CDR3 is 14 residues. For the CDR3, the DNA is TGTGCCAGCAGTTTTACGGGGTCAACGGAAAAACTGTTTTTT. It specifies CASSFTGSTEKLFF.

The rearrangement joins TRBV7-2 to TRBJ1-4; unclear D gene. The CDR3 has 14 residues. The V end was cut by 2 bases, the J end by 12 bases, with 16 bases between. Germline V gives CDR1 SGHTA, CDR2 FQGNSA. As DNA, the CDR3 is TGTGCCAGCAGCTTAAACAGTCCCCCTTGGGAACTGTTTTTT. Translating it yields CASSLNSPPWELFF.

The chain joins TRBV7-2 to TRBJ1-5; D gene uncertain. Trimming pared 5 bases from V and 5 bases from J, leaving 10 bases between. CDR3 size: 13 residues. The V gene's germline CDR1 is SGHTA and CDR2 FQGNSA. This CDR3 reads CASSTQHDQPQHF. CDR3 bases: TGTGCCAGCAGCACCCAACACGATCAGCCCCAGCATTTT.

The rearrangement joins TRBV2 to TRBJ2-5, with 12 bases that match TRBD2. CDR3 length: 16 amino acids. V lost 8 bases, J lost 4 bases, and 11 bases stayed unmatched. In germline, CDR1 is SNHLY, CDR2 FYNNEI. CDR3 sequence (DNA): TGTGCCAGCCTAAGGGCTAGCGGGAGGGTCGTAGAGACCCAGTACTTC. Translated: CASLRASGRVVETQYF. The full variable domain, in which reference TRBV2 and TRBJ2-5 provide the parts outside the CDR3, is EPEVTQTPSHQVTQMGQEVILRCVPISNHLYFYWYRQILGQKVEFLVSFYNNEISEKSEIFDDQFSVERPDGSNFTLKIRSTKLEDSAMYFCASLRASGRVVETQYFGPGTRLLVL.

CDR3 in DNA: TGTGCCACCAGCAGAGAACAGCCAGGGTATATGGAGACCCAGTACTTC. Amino acid sequence: CATSREQPGYMETQYF. The V gene is TRBV15, the J gene TRBJ2-5; a weak D match, TRBD1 (5 bases). Trimming left V 0 bases short and J 5 bases short, with 16 bases between. Germline values: CDR1 LNHNV, CDR2 YYDKDF (reference sequence). The CDR3 is made up of 16 amino acids.

The chain recombines TRBV10-2 with TRBJ2-7; TRBD2 aligns across 9 bases. Germline trimming cut 2 bases from V and 2 bases from J; bases unmatched to any gene: 4. The CDR3 covers 15 residues. The germline V gene encodes CDR1 WSHSY and CDR2 SAAADI. CDR3: CASSEPTSGTYEQYF. CDR3 bases: TGCGCCAGCAGTGAGCCGACTAGCGGAACCTACGAGCAGTACTTC.

This chain joins TRBV18 and TRBJ2-5; possibly TRBD1 for D (6 bases). Germline loops: CDR1 KGHSH, CDR2 LQKENI. V was clipped by 5 bases and J by 4 bases, with 14 bases between them. CDR3 length: 14 amino acids. This CDR3 is CASSTLSGAETQYF. The CDR3 DNA follows: TGTGCCAGCTCAACCTTGTCAGGGGCAGAGACCCAGTACTTC. Based on the CDR3 plus reference TRBV18 and TRBJ2-5, the full variable domain is NAGVMQNPRHLVRRRGQEARLRCSPMKGHSHVYWYRQLPEEGLKFMVYLQKENIIDESGMPKERFSAEFPKEGPSILRIQQVVRGDSAAYFCASSTLSGAETQYFGPGTRLLVL.

This clone occurred once. The chain combines TRBV6-1 with TRBJ1-3, with D maybe TRBD1 (6 bases). This CDR3 is built from 16 residues. From germline, CDR1 is MNHNS and CDR2 SASEGT. With 7 bases removed from V and 2 bases from J, the gap between germline ends came to 18 bases. CDR3 DNA sequence: TGTGCCAGCAATGACAGGCCCATCCAGGCTGGAAACACCATATATTTT. It encodes CASNDRPIQAGNTIYF.

The CDR3 DNA follows: TGCAGCGTAGGGGGGACTAATGACCAGCCCCAGCATTTT. It codes for CSVGGTNDQPQHF. The chain is built from TRBV29-1 and TRBJ1-5; tentatively, D is TRBD1 (6 bases). The CDR3 is 13 amino acids. Germline loops: CDR1 SQVTM, CDR2 ANQGSEA. The ends were cut back, 6 bases at V and 7 bases at J, with 16 bases in the middle.

This clone was found a few times. The chain recombines TRBV25-1 with TRBJ2-2; D unresolved. Germline assignment: CDR1 MGHDK and CDR2 SYGVNS. The CDR3 consists of 13 residues. V was clipped by 3 bases and J by 5 bases, with 7 bases between them. The CDR3 region is CASSEYSTGELFF. The CDR3 DNA reads TGTGCCAGCAGTGAGTACAGTACCGGGGAGCTGTTTTTT.

The V and J genes are TRBV6-5 and TRBJ2-1, with 8 bases lining up with TRBD2. The CDR3 contains 15 residues. J lost 6 bases, V lost 6 bases, and 10 bases had no gene match. CDR1 and CDR2 (germline): MNHEY, SVGAGI. DNA for the CDR3: TGTGCCAGCAGCCTACTAGCGGAGCCCTCCAATGAGCAGTTCTTC. Translation gives CASSLLAEPSNEQFF.

The chain joins TRBV30 to TRBJ1-1; TRBD1 might be the D (5 bases). Germline assignment: CDR1 GTSNPN and CDR2 SVGIG (reference sequence). CDR3 size: 17 residues. Between the trimmed V and J ends, which lost 2 bases and 3 bases, there was a span of 22 bases. The CDR3 protein is CAWSLWILSGEDTEAFF. CDR3 DNA: TGTGCCTGGAGTCTATGGATACTTTCGGGGGAGGACACTGAAGCTTTCTTT.

This clone was seen a handful of times. DNA for the CDR3: TGTGCCAGCAGTACAGAGTTTATCACTGAAGCTTTCTTT. Amino acid sequence: CASSTEFITEAFF. The chain is built from TRBV2 and TRBJ1-1; D not certain. CDR1 is SNHLY, CDR2 FYNNEI, per germline. The CDR3 has 13 amino acids. The V gene lost 5 bases and the J gene lost 4 bases, with 11 bases spanning the gap.

The V gene is TRBV9, the J gene TRBJ2-2, with D maybe TRBD1 (6 bases). CDR3 size: 15 residues. In germline, CDR1 is SGDLS, CDR2 YYNGEE. V was shortened by 0 bases and J by 7 bases, with 13 bases between the two germline ends. The CDR3 region is CASSVEQGLGGELFF. DNA for the CDR3: TGTGCCAGCAGCGTAGAACAGGGATTAGGCGGGGAGCTGTTTTTT.

The CDR3 DNA reads TGCGCCAGCAGCAAAGACAGGATCGGAACGTTTGCAGATACGCAGTATTTT. It encodes CASSKDRIGTFADTQYF. This chain joins TRBV10-1 and TRBJ2-3, with D tentatively TRBD1 (6 bases). Per germline, CDR1 WNHNN and CDR2 SYGVQD (reference sequence). The V end lost 6 bases, the J end lost 4 bases, and 23 bases lay between the germline ends. CDR3 length equals 17 residues.

The J gene is TRBJ2-1, the V gene TRBV5-1; 10 bases agree with TRBD2. This CDR3 contains 17 residues. V was clipped by 0 bases and J by 3 bases; unmatched bases: 6. Germline V lookup: CDR1 SGHRS, CDR2 YFSETQ. CDR3 nucleotide sequence: TGCGCCAGCAGCTTGGCCGGAAGGACTAGCGGCTACAATGAGCAGTTCTTC. This sequence encodes CASSLAGRTSGYNEQFF.

This rearrangement joins TRBV19 to TRBJ1-1; 8 bases are a match to TRBD1. CDR3 size: 16 residues. Trimming at V came to 3 bases and at J to 9 bases, leaving 15 bases not matched to a gene. CDR1 is LNHDA and CDR2 is SQIVND in the germline V gene (reference sequence). The CDR3 nucleotides are TGTGCCAGTAGTATGGGCCCCGGAGTAACAGGGGGTAAAGCTTTCTTT. Translation gives CASSMGPGVTGGKAFF.

The chain has TRBV11-1 and TRBJ2-1; no firm D call. The CDR3 is made up of 15 amino acids. The V and J ends lost 3 bases and 0 bases respectively, with 9 bases between them. In germline, CDR1 is SGHAT, CDR2 FQDESV (reference sequence). Here the CDR3 DNA reads TGTGCCAGCAGCTTCGGCGGAAGCTCCTACAATGAGCAGTTCTTC. As protein: CASSFGGSSYNEQFF.

The rearrangement uses TRBV9 and TRBJ2-1, with 13 bases that match TRBD2. The CDR3 sequence is 18 residues long. In germline, CDR1 is SGDLS, CDR2 YYNGEE. V dropped 3 bases and J dropped 4; count of bases not matched to a gene: 10. Here the CDR3 reads CASSANPGLAGAYNEQFF. The CDR3 DNA sequence: TGTGCCAGCAGCGCCAATCCCGGACTAGCGGGGGCATACAATGAGCAGTTCTTC.

The V gene is TRBV2, the J gene TRBJ1-3; the D is unclear. This CDR3 spans 14 amino acids. Germline CDR1 reads SNHLY; CDR2 reads FYNNEI. V dropped 1 base and J dropped 4 bases, with 8 bases sitting between them. CDR3 loop: CASSEEQKGNTIYF. CDR3 in DNA: TGTGCCAGCAGTGAAGAACAAAAGGGAAACACCATATATTTT. Full variable domain (rest looked up from reference TRBV2 and TRBJ1-3): EPEVTQTPSHQVTQMGQEVILRCVPISNHLYFYWYRQILGQKVEFLVSFYNNEISEKSEIFDDQFSVERPDGSNFTLKIRSTKLEDSAMYFCASSEEQKGNTIYFGEGSWLTVV.